These T cell receptor beta chains were read from a single sample in a study of blood T cell repertoires in COVID-19. Sequenced by immunoSEQ multiplex PCR; TCRdb stores in-frame clones only, minus some. The sample contains 95,000 to 110,000 clones, approximately 84% of which appear only once. Sequencing used peripheral blood. Source of these receptors: a human donor in a cohort sampled during active or convalescent COVID-19. The CDR3 runs from the conserved cysteine through the conserved F or W. A D gene is named only where the DNA matches it firmly. Some rows mark clone size as missing; the rest say once, few, many or name a class of expanded clone.

cdr3_length,j_call,clone_size,d_call,v_call,cdr3_nt,cdr3_aa
16,TRBJ2-7,-,TRBD2,TRBV7-2,TGTGCCAGCAGCTTAGAGTTTAGCGGGGGATCATACGAGCAGTACTTC,CASSLEFSGGSYEQYF
15,TRBJ1-6,-,TRBD1,TRBV10-3,TGTGCCATCAAAGGGACAGGGGGTAATAATTCACCCCTCCACTTT,CAIKGTGGNNSPLHF
15,TRBJ2-7,-,TRBD2,TRBV13,TGTGCCAGCAGCTCCCTCGGGAGGGGGGACGACGAGCAGTACTTC,CASSSLGRGDDEQYF
15,TRBJ2-7,once,TRBD1,TRBV5-1,TGCGCCAGCAGCCTAACAGGGGGCGTTTTCTACGAGCAGTACTTC,CASSLTGGVFYEQYF
15,TRBJ2-7,many,TRBD1,TRBV19,TGTGCCAGTAGTGCCACCGGGACAGCGCCCTACGAGCAGTACTTC,CASSATGTAPYEQYF
15,TRBJ2-7,-,-,TRBV6-5,TGTGCCAGCAGTTACTGGTTCCAGGGCGCCTACGAGCAGTACTTC,CASSYWFQGAYEQYF
15,TRBJ2-2,-,TRBD2,TRBV18,TGTGCCAGCTCACCGCTAGCGGAGAACACCGGGGAGCTGTTTTTT,CASSPLAENTGELFF
14,TRBJ1-4,-,-,TRBV5-1,TGCGCCAGCAGCCTGGACAGCTACAATGAAAAACTGTTTTTT,CASSLDSYNEKLFF
14,TRBJ2-7,-,TRBD2,TRBV7-2,TGTGCCAGCGGAACTAGCGGGGGGGTCTACGAGCAGTACTTC,CASGTSGGVYEQYF
11,TRBJ1-1,-,-,TRBV13,TGTGCCAGCAGCGTTACCGGGGATGCTTTCTTT,CASSVTGDAFF
15,TRBJ2-5,-,TRBD2,TRBV6-6,TGTGCCAGCAGTCCCTATGGACTAGCTTCGGAGACCCAGTACTTC,CASSPYGLASETQYF
19,TRBJ2-1,-,TRBD2,TRBV3-1/TRBV3-2,TGTGCCAGCAGCCGAGGACTAGCGGGGGAGCCCTGGGCCTACAATGAGCAGTTCTTC,CASSRGLAGEPWAYNEQFF
16,TRBJ2-3,once,-,TRBV12-5,TGTGCTAGTGGTTCCTACAGGGCCGAAGGCACAGATACGCAGTATTTT,CASGSYRAEGTDTQYF
14,TRBJ2-7,-,-,TRBV6-5,TGTGCCAGCAGTTTGTCGGACAGACACTACGAGCAGTACTTC,CASSLSDRHYEQYF
14,TRBJ2-7,-,-,TRBV2,TGTGCCAGCAGTGAGGTTTGGGGTTCGGGGGAGCAGTACTTC,CASSEVWGSGEQYF
12,TRBJ1-2,-,-,TRBV12-3/TRBV12-4,TGTGCCAGCACCCAAGGGGGTTATGGCTACACCTTC,CASTQGGYGYTF
15,TRBJ1-6,-,-,TRBV11-1,TGTGCCAGCAGCCGCGTTGGTGGCTATAATTCACCCCTCCACTTT,CASSRVGGYNSPLHF
16,TRBJ2-3,-,TRBD2,TRBV4-3,TGCGCCAGCAGCCCCACGAGCGGGGGGGCCGCAGATACGCAGTATTTT,CASSPTSGGAADTQYF
13,TRBJ2-1,-,TRBD1,TRBV19,TGTGCCAGTAAAGTGACAGGGAGCCATGAGCAGTTCTTC,CASKVTGSHEQFF
13,TRBJ2-1,-,-,TRBV27,TGTGCCAGCAGTAGACAGGTTGTCGATGAGCAGTTCTTC,CASSRQVVDEQFF
13,TRBJ1-4,-,-,TRBV11-2,TGTGCCAGCAGCCCCCGGTCGCGTGAAAAACTGTTTTTT,CASSPRSREKLFF
15,TRBJ2-7,-,TRBD1,TRBV5-6,TGTGCCAGCAGCACCCAGGGACAGGGCAGCTACGAGCAGTACTTC,CASSTQGQGSYEQYF
16,TRBJ1-4,-,TRBD1,TRBV24-1,TGTGCCACCAGTGGGACCCCCGGGACAGGGGATGAAAAACTGTTTTTT,CATSGTPGTGDEKLFF
14,TRBJ1-4,few,TRBD1,TRBV7-2,TGTGCCAGCAGCTGGGGGACAGGGGGTGAAAAACTGTTTTTT,CASSWGTGGEKLFF